By its share, the clone carrying this T cell receptor (delta chain) is medium-sized. This CDR3 is also generated by other DNA sequences in the sample. These data come from a study of human gamma delta and Vdelta1 T cells. TCRdb reprocessed the PCR reads through CATT. The table has some 4,000 delta-chain clones, 20% to 30% seen once. The junction had 26 bases not matched to a gene; V was cut back by 9 bases and J by 0 bases. The germline CDR1 and CDR2 sequences are TSWWSYY and QGS. The length of the CDR3 is 21 residues. The chain combines TRDV1 with TRDJ1; TRDD2 matches at 9 bases. This TCR was sampled from a human donor in good health. Sequencing was performed on naive CD27+ Vdelta1 gamma-delta T cells from blood. The CDR3 spells CALTRGLPTPLGTLYTDKLIF. The CDR3 DNA sequence: TGTGCTCTGACGCGAGGCCTTCCTACGCCTCTGGGGACCTTGTACACCGATAAACTCATCTTT.